Listed below are T cell receptor beta chains from one sample, sequenced in a study of CD8 T cells in Susac syndrome. TCRdb reanalysed the immunoSEQ multiplex PCR reads using MiXCR and keeps one entry per CDR3 protein. Here the sample spans under 200,000 distinct CDR3 sequences, roughly nine tenths being singletons. The specimen was CD4+ T cells from PBMCs. All receptors derive from a human donor with Susac syndrome. Both conserved end residues are part of each CDR3.

>TRBV2|TRBJ1-3
CASARGGVGNTIYF
>TRBV9|TRBJ1-1
CASSPGTGTVNTEAFF
>TRBV19|TRBJ1-5
CASSTTGSLGNQPQHF
>TRBV3-1|TRBJ1-2
CASSQDRVSSVYGYTF
>TRBV2|TRBJ1-4
CASDGTANEKLFF
>TRBV20-1|TRBJ1-4
CSAGPILTTNEKLFF
>TRBV19|TRBJ2-2
CASSILRSTGELFF
>TRBV5-1|TRBJ2-5
CASSLAPGGEETQYF
>TRBV20-1|TRBJ1-1
CSARGGRGNTEAFF
>TRBV11-2|TRBJ1-2
CASSLVSSGYGYTF
>TRBV20-1|TRBJ1-4
CSARSGGGEKLFF
>TRBV7-8|TRBJ1-1
CASSLVGHLNTEAFF
>TRBV27|TRBJ2-1
CASSLFGTRARGEQFF
>TRBV12-3/TRBV12-4|TRBJ2-2
CASRTLSGGPWAGELFF
>TRBV19|TRBJ1-2
CASKAEAGTYGYTF
>TRBV5-1|TRBJ1-2
CASSMWGNYGYTF
>TRBV11-2|TRBJ1-1
CASTQLPAEAFF
>TRBV3-1|TRBJ1-1
CASSWGRNTEAFF
>TRBV5-1|TRBJ2-1
CASSLQGERYNEQFF
>TRBV20-1|TRBJ1-1
CSAQARARGTEAFF
>TRBV19|TRBJ1-5
CASSKTVSQPQHF
>TRBV20-1|TRBJ1-5
CSAGREDQPQHF
>TRBV15|TRBJ2-7
CATSRDWGEQYF
>TRBV20-1|TRBJ2-3
CSASGHQTSGSTDTQYF
>TRBV7-9|TRBJ2-5
CASSFNRDQETQYF
>TRBV2|TRBJ2-3
CASSDLAGSSTDTQYF
>TRBV19|TRBJ2-7
CATKSGQGAYEQYF
>TRBV2|TRBJ2-7
CASREGAKPYEQYF
>TRBV3-1|TRBJ2-5
CASRTSGGARVDF
>TRBV7-2|TRBJ1-1
CASSYLMNTEAFF